Given below is one T cell receptor beta chain in context. What it binds is unknown. The CDR3 consists of 15 residues. Germline V gene data show CDR1 as SGHTA and CDR2 as FQGTGA. Between the trimmed V and J ends, which lost 2 bases and 5 bases, there was a span of 15 bases. These data come from a study of cytotoxic CD8 clonotypes in ibrutinib-treated CLL. Findings and limits, study-wide: Treatment saw public clonotypes, which were uncommon, either contract or stay stable. Whereas clonality rose at ibrutinib response, it declined toward baseline at progression.

Here immunoSEQ multiplex PCR was the method, and the copy in TCRdb shows in-frame clones only, minus some. The sample lists approximately 130,000 clones, less than 90% occurring once. Extraction of roughly 2 micrograms of genomic DNA from cryopreserved PBMCs supplied material for TCR beta libraries. This sequence joins TRBV7-3 and TRBJ1-1; D perhaps matches TRBD1 (6 bases). Material: PBMCs, obtained after 24 months of ibrutinib treatment. The TCR sequence derives from a human donor with chronic lymphocytic leukemia. CDR3 nucleotide sequence: TGTGCCAGCAGCTTATTGCCAGGGGTTAGGACTGAAGCTTTCTTT. Translated: CASSLLPGVRTEAFF.